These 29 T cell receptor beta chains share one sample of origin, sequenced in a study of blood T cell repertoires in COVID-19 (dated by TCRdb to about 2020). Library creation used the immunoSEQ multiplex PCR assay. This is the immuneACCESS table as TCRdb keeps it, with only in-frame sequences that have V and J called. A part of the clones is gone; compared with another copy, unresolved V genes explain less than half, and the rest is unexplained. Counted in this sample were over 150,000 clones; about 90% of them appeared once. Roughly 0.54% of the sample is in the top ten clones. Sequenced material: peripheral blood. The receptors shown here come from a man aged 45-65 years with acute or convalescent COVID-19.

The CDR3 loop is CASEGGDGYTF. For the CDR3, the DNA is TGTGCCAGCGAGGGGGGGGATGGCTACACCTTC. The V gene is TRBV6-5, the J gene TRBJ1-2; weak D call: TRBD1 (6 bases). Trimming stripped 8 bases from V and 6 bases from J, with 10 bases between. Looked up from germline, CDR1 is MNHEY and CDR2 is SVGAGI. CDR3 length equals 11 residues.

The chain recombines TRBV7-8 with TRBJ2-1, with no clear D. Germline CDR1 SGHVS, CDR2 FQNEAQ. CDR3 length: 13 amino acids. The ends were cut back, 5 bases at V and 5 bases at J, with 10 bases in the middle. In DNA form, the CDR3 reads TGTGCCAGCAGCCCTAACTTCGACAATGAGCAGTTCTTC. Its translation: CASSPNFDNEQFF. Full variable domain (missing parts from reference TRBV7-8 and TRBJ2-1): GAGVSQSPRYKVAKRGQDVALRCDPISGHVSLFWYQQALGQGPEFLTYFQNEAQLDKSGLPSDRFFAERPEGSVSTLKIQRTQQEDSAVYLCASSPNFDNEQFFGPGTRLTVL.

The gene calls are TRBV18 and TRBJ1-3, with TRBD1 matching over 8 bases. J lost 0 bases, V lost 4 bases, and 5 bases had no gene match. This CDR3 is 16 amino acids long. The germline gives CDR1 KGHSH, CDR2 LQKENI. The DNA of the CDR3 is TGTGCCAGCTCACTGGGACAGGCTAACTCTGGAAACACCATATATTTT. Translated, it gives CASSLGQANSGNTIYF.

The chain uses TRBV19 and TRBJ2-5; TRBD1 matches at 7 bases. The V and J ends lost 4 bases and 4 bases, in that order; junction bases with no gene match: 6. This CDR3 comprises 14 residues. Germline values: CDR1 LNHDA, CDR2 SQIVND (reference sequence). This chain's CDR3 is CASSTTGAGETQYF. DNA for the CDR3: TGTGCCAGTAGTACCACAGGGGCCGGAGAGACCCAGTACTTC.

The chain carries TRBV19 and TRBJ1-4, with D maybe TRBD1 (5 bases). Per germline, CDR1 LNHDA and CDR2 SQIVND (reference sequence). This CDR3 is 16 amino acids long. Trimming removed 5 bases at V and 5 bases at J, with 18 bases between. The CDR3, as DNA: TGTGCCAGTAGTGAGGACATGAGTGACTCAAATGAAAAACTGTTTTTT. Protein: CASSEDMSDSNEKLFF.

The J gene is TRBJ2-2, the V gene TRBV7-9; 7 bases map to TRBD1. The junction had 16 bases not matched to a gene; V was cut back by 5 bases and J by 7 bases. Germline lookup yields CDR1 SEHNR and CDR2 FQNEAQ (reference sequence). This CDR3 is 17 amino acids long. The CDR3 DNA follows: TGTGCCAGCAGCCCGCCCGAGTTGATAGGGGGCAGCGGGGAGCTGTTTTTT. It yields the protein CASSPPELIGGSGELFF.

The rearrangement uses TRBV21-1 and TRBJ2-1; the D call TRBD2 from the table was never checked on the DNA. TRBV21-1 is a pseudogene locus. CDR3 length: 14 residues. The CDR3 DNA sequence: TGTGCCAGCAGCAAAGTTAGCGGGGGCAATGAGCAGTTCTTC. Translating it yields CASSKVSGGNEQFF.

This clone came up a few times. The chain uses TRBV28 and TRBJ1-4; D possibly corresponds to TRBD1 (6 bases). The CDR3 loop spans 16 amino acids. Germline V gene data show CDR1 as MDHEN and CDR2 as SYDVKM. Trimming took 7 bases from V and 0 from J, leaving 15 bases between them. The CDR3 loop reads CASTTRTEATNEKLFF. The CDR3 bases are TGTGCCAGCACCACAAGGACAGAAGCAACTAATGAAAAACTGTTTTTT.

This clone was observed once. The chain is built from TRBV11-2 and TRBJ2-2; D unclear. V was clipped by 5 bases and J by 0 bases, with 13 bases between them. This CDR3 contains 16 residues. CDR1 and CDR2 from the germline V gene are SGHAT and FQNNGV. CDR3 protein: CASSPLQAANTGELFF. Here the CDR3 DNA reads TGTGCCAGCAGCCCCCTCCAAGCCGCGAACACCGGGGAGCTGTTTTTT.

DNA of the CDR3: TGTGCCAGCAGCCGGGGGCCTGAAGCTTTCTTT. It is translated as CASSRGPEAFF. The rearrangement links TRBV3-1 (or the pseudogene TRBV3-2) to TRBJ1-1, with D possibly being TRBD1 (6 bases). The V end was cut by 4 bases, the J end by 6 bases, with 6 bases between. CDR1 and CDR2 from the germline V gene are LGHDT and YNNKEL (reference sequence). The CDR3 extends over 11 amino acids.

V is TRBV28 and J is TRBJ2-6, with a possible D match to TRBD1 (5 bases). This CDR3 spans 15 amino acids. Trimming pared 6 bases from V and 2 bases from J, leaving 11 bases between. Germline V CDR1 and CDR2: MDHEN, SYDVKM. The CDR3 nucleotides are TGTGCCAGCAGGACAGACAGTGCTGGGGCCAACGTCCTGACTTTC. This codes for CASRTDSAGANVLTF.

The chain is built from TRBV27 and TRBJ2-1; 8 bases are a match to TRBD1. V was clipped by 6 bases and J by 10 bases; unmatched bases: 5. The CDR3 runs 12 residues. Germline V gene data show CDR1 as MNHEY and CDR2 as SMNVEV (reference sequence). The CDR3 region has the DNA TGTGCCAGCAGCCGTACAGGGGGGGAGCAGTTCTTC. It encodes CASSRTGGEQFF.

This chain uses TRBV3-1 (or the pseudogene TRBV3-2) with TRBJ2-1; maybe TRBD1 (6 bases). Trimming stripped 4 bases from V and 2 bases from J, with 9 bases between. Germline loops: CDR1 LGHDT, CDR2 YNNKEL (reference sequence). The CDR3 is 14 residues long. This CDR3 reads CASSPGTPYNEQFF. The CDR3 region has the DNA TGTGCCAGCAGCCCCGGGACACCCTACAATGAGCAGTTCTTC.

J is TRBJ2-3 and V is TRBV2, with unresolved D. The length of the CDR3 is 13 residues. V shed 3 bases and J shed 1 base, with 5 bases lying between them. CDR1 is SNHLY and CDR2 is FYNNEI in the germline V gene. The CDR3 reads CASSERRTDTQYF. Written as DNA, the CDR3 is TGTGCCAGCAGTGAGCGTCGCACAGATACGCAGTATTTT.

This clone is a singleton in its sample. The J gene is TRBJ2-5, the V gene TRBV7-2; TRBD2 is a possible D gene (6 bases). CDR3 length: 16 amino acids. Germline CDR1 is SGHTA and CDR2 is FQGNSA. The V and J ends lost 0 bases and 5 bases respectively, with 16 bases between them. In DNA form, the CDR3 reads TGTGCCAGCAGCTTAGCCTCCCTAGCGTACGGGGAGACCCAGTACTTC. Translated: CASSLASLAYGETQYF.

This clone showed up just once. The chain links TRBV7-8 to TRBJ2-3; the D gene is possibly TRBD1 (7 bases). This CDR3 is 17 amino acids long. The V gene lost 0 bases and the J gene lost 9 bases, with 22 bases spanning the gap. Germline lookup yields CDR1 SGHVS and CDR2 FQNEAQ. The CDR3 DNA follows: TGTGCCAGCAGCTTAGCGATCCAGGGGGGAATTAGAGAAACGCAGTATTTT. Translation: CASSLAIQGGIRETQYF.

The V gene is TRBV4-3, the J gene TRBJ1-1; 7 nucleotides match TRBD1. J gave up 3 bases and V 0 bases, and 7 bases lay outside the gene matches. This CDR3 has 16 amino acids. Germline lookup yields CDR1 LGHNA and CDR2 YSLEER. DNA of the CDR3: TGCGCCAGCAGCCAAGATGGAGGGGGCGAGGACACTGAAGCTTTCTTT. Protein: CASSQDGGGEDTEAFF.

CDR3 coding DNA: TGTGCCAGCAGTGACTCGGGCAGGGTCGACTACAATGAGCAGTTCTTC. Amino acid sequence: CASSDSGRVDYNEQFF. J is TRBJ2-1 and V is TRBV6-4, with D possibly being TRBD1 (5 bases). The ends were cut back, 0 bases at V and 3 bases at J, with 12 bases in the middle. CDR1 is MRHNA, CDR2 SNTAGT, per germline. This CDR3 is 16 amino acids long.

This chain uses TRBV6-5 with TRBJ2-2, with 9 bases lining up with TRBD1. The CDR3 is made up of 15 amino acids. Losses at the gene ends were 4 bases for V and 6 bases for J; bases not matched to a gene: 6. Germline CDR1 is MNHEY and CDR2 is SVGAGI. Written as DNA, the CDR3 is TGTGCCAGCAGTTTCTCGGACAGGGGTGCCGGGGAGCTGTTTTTT. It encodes CASSFSDRGAGELFF.

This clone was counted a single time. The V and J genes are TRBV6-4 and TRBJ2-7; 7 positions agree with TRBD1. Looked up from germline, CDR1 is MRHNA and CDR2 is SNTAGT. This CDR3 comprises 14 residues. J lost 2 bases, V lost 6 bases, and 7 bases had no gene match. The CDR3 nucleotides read TGTGCCAGCAGCCCAGGGGACAGCCCCTACGAGCAGTACTTC. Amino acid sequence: CASSPGDSPYEQYF.

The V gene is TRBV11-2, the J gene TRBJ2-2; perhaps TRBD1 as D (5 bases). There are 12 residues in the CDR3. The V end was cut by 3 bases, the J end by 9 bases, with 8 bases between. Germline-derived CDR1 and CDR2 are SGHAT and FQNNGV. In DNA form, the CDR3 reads TGTGCCAGCAGCTTTGGGGCAAGGGAGCTGTTTTTT. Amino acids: CASSFGARELFF.

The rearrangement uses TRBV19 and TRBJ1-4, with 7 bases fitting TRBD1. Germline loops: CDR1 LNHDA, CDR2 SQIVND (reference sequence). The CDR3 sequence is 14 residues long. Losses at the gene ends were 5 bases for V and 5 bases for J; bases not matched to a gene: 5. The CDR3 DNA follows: TGTGCCAGTAGTTCCGGGACAGCGAATGAAAAACTGTTTTTT. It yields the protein CASSSGTANEKLFF.

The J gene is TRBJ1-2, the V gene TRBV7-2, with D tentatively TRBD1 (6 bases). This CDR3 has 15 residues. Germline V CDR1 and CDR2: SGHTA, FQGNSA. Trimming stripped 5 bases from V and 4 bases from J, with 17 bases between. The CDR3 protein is CASSRNRESGYGYTF. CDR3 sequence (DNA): TGTGCCAGCAGCCGCAACAGGGAGTCGGGCTATGGCTACACCTTC.

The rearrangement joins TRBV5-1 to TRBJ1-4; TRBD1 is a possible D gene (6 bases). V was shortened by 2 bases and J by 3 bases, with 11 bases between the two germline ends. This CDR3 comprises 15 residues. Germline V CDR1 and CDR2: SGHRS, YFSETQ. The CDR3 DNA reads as TGCGCCAGCAGCTTCTTGGGACAATCTAATGAAAAACTGTTTTTT. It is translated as CASSFLGQSNEKLFF.

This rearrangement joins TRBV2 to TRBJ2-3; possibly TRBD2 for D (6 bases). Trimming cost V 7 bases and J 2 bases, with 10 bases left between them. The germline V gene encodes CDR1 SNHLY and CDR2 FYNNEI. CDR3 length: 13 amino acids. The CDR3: CASIREFTDTQYF. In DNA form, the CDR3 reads TGTGCCAGCATCCGGGAGTTCACAGATACGCAGTATTTT. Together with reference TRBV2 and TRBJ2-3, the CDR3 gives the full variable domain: EPEVTQTPSHQVTQMGQEVILRCVPISNHLYFYWYRQILGQKVEFLVSFYNNEISEKSEIFDDQFSVERPDGSNFTLKIRSTKLEDSAMYFCASIREFTDTQYFGPGTRLTVL.

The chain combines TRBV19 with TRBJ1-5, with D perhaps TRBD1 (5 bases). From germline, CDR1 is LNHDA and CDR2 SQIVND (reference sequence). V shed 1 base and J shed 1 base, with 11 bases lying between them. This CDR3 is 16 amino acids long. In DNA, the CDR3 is TGTGCCAGTAGTATAGCCGGGGGACGGAGCAATCAGCCCCAGCATTTT. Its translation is CASSIAGGRSNQPQHF.

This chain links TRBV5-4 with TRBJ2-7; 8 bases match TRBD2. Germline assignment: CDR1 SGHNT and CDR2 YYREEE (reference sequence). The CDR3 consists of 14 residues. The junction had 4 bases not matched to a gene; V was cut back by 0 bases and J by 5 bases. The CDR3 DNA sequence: TGTGCCAGCAGCTTGGGGTGGACTAGCCACGAGCAGTACTTC. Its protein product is CASSLGWTSHEQYF. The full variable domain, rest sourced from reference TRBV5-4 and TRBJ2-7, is ETGVTQSPTHLIKTRGQQVTLRCSSQSGHNTVSWYQQALGQGPQFIFQYYREEENGRGNFPPRFSGLQFPNYSSELNVNALELDDSALYLCASSLGWTSHEQYFGPGTRLTVT.

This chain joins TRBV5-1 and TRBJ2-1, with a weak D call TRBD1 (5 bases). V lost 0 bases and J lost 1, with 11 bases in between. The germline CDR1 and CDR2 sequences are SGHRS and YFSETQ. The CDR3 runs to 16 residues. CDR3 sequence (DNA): TGCGCCAGCAGCTTGGGTCAGGGCAGGTCCTACAATGAGCAGTTCTTC. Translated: CASSLGQGRSYNEQFF.

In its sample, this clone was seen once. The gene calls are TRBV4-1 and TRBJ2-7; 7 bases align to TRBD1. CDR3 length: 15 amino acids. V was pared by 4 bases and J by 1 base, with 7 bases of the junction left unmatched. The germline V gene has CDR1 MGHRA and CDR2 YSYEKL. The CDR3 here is CASSPRQGVSYEQYF. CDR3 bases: TGCGCCAGCAGCCCCAGGCAGGGGGTATCCTACGAGCAGTACTTC.